This T cell receptor (beta chain) was recovered during a study of cytomegalovirus exposure and HLA in healthy donors. Germline-derived CDR1 and CDR2 are PRHDT and FYEKMQ (reference sequence). The CDR3 totals 13 residues. The V gene lost 5 bases and the J gene lost 9 bases, with 16 bases spanning the gap. The PCR contained 60 Vbeta and 13 Jbeta primers. Libraries were prepared by immunoSEQ multiplex PCR; TCRdb keeps only in-frame clonotypes and omits some of them. The sample yields 150,000 to 200,000 clones, over 70% seen once. The V and J genes are TRBV13 and TRBJ2-5; D is possibly TRBD1 (6 bases). The source material was PBMCs. This TCR derives from a woman aged 18-29 years in good health and CMV-seropositive. CDR3 in DNA: TGTGCCAGCAGCCTCCCAGGGGCGGAGGCCCAGTACTTC. Its translation: CASSLPGAEAQYF.